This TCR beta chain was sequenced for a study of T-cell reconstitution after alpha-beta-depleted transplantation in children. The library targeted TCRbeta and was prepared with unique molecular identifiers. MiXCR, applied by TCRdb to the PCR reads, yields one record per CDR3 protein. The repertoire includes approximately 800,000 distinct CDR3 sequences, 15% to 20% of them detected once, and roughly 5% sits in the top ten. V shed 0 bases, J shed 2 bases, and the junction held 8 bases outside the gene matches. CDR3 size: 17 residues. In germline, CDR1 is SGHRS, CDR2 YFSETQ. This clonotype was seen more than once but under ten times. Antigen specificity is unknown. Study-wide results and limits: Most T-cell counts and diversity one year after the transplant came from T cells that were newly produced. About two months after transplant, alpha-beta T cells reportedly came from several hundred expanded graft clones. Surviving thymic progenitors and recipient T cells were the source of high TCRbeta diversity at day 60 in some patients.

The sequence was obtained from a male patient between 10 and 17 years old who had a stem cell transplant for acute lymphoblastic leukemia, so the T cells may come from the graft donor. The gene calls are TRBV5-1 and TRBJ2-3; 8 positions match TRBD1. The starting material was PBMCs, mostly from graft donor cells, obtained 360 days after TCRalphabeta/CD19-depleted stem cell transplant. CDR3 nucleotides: TGCGCCAGCAGCTTGGCCTGGACAGGGACCCTCACAGATACGCAGTATTTT. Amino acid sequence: CASSLAWTGTLTDTQYF.